This T cell receptor beta chain derives from a study of shared clonotypes between healthy human individuals. TCRdb's table, derived via immunoSEQ multiplex PCR, lists solely in-frame clones and lacks some. The sample holds roughly 2.1 million clones, roughly 91% seen once. CD8 cells regarded as naive lacked CD45RO, were positively chosen for CCR7, and omitted terminally differentiated effector memory CD45RA+ cells. CDR1 MNHEY and CDR2 SMNVEV come from the germline V gene (reference sequence). The J segment lost 5 bases and the V segment lost 1 base, leaving 2 bases of the junction unmatched. The CDR3 extends over 15 amino acids.

The receptor's source is a man aged 18 to 30 in good health. Some clones in this sample may be carry-over from other donors' samples. The material sequenced was naive CD8+ T cells from PBMCs. The V call is TRBV27, the J call TRBJ2-2; 9 bases map to TRBD1. The CDR3 sequence is CASSLWGQGTGELFF. For the CDR3, the DNA is TGTGCCAGCAGTTTATGGGGACAGGGAACCGGGGAGCTGTTTTTT.